Shown below are 29 T cell receptor beta chains from a single sample sequenced in a study of graft-versus-host responses after intestinal transplantation. Their antigen targets remain unknown. TCRdb's copy holds only in-frame clones and misses some; the assay was immunoSEQ multiplex PCR. This sample carries about 82,000 clones, roughly 89% of them seen once, and the ten largest clones take over 0.095%. The source was unstimulated CD4+ T cells sorted from spleen or lymph node cells, collected before intestinal transplant. These receptors were collected from a human donor who received an intestinal transplant.

Only one count was recorded for this clone. This chain connects TRBV23-1 to TRBJ2-7; 10 nucleotides match TRBD1. TRBV23-1 is reported as an ORF; its role is uncertain. V dropped 0 bases and J dropped 3; count of bases not matched to a gene: 5. This CDR3 is 16 amino acids long. The CDR3 loop reads CASSQSGTGDGYEQYF. DNA of the CDR3: TGCGCCAGCAGTCAATCGGGGACAGGGGACGGCTACGAGCAGTACTTC.

V gene TRBV6-1 combines with J gene TRBJ1-6; weak D call: TRBD1 (5 bases). Germline loops: CDR1 MNHNS, CDR2 SASEGT. There are 19 residues in the CDR3. The V end was cut by 2 bases, the J end by 1 base, with 18 bases between. CDR3 residues: CASSELGTGGRSYNSPLHF. The CDR3 DNA reads TGTGCCAGCAGTGAACTGGGAACCGGGGGACGGTCCTATAATTCACCCCTCCACTTT.

A single count supports this clone. The chain has TRBV11-3 and TRBJ1-3; unclear D gene. Per germline, CDR1 SGHNT and CDR2 YENEEA. The V end was cut by 4 bases, the J end by 1 base, with 8 bases between. This CDR3 region has 14 residues. The CDR3: CASSSGGSGNTIYF. CDR3 coding DNA: TGTGCCAGCAGCTCGGGAGGATCTGGAAACACCATATATTTT.

The J gene is TRBJ1-2, the V gene TRBV10-2; unclear D gene. V dropped 8 bases and J dropped 4 bases, with 17 bases sitting between them. CDR3 length: 14 amino acids. CDR1 is WSHSY, CDR2 SAAADI, per germline. The CDR3 is CASGSGSPAYGYTF. The CDR3 nucleotides read TGCGCCAGCGGTTCGGGGAGCCCAGCCTATGGCTACACCTTC.

The genes are TRBV7-2 and TRBJ1-2; D may be TRBD1 (5 bases). Germline V lookup: CDR1 SGHTA, CDR2 FQGNSA. This CDR3 region has 13 residues. With 4 bases removed from V and 5 bases from J, the gap between germline ends came to 11 bases. The CDR3 nucleotides read TGTGCCAGCAGCTCAGACAGAGTATATGGCTACACCTTC. The encoded protein is CASSSDRVYGYTF.

This chain links TRBV7-9 with TRBJ2-7, with TRBD1 matching 10 bases. The CDR3 length is 15 residues. J gave up 4 bases and V 2 bases, and 5 bases lay outside the gene matches. The V gene's germline CDR1 is SEHNR and CDR2 FQNEAQ (reference sequence). The DNA for the CDR3 is TGTGCCAGCAGCTTAAAGGGGACAGGGGATTACGAGCAGTACTTC. Its translation: CASSLKGTGDYEQYF.

CDR3 loop: CASSFPGGGELFF. The CDR3 bases are TGCGCCAGCAGCTTCCCGGGAGGCGGGGAGCTGTTTTTT. The chain combines TRBV5-1 with TRBJ2-2, with 7 bases that match TRBD2. The germline gives CDR1 SGHRS, CDR2 YFSETQ. The CDR3 extends over 13 amino acids. J was trimmed by 7 bases and V by 2 bases; bases with no gene match: 2.

A word on this clone: The same CDR3 can be traced to other DNA sequences in this sample. The chain is built from TRBV4-1 and TRBJ1-2, with no clear D. Germline values: CDR1 MGHRA, CDR2 YSYEKL. The CDR3 loop spans 14 amino acids. The V end was cut by 1 base, the J end by 8 bases, with 14 bases between. The CDR3 here is CASSQALWGGGYTF. CDR3 nucleotides: TGCGCCAGCAGCCAAGCCCTGTGGGGAGGAGGCTACACCTTC.

The chain uses TRBV7-2 and TRBJ2-2; 11 nucleotides agree with TRBD2. Unmatched junction bases numbered 4, after V lost 2 bases and J lost 5 bases. This CDR3 is 16 amino acids long. Germline V CDR1 and CDR2: SGHTA, FQGNSA. The CDR3 is CASSLILAGVTGELFF. The CDR3 nucleotides are TGTGCCAGCAGCTTAATACTAGCGGGGGTTACCGGGGAGCTGTTTTTT. The complete variable domain, with remaining parts taken from reference TRBV7-2 and TRBJ2-2, reads GAGVSQSPSNKVTEKGKDVELRCDPISGHTALYWYRQSLGQGLEFLIYFQGNSAPDKSGLPSDRFSAERTGGSVSTLTIQRTQQEDSAVYLCASSLILAGVTGELFFGEGSRLTVL.

The chain has TRBV5-4 and TRBJ2-3, with 7 bases lining up with TRBD2. The germline CDR1 and CDR2 sequences are SGHNT and YYREEE (reference sequence). The CDR3 runs to 16 residues. The junction had 13 bases not matched to a gene; V was cut back by 3 bases and J by 6 bases. In nucleotides, the CDR3 is TGTGCCAGCAGCTACCGAGGCGGGGGTCGACGGGATACGCAGTATTTT. This gives the protein CASSYRGGGRRDTQYF. Full variable domain (remainder filled in from reference TRBV5-4 and TRBJ2-3): ETGVTQSPTHLIKTRGQQVTLRCSSQSGHNTVSWYQQALGQGPQFIFQYYREEENGRGNFPPRFSGLQFPNYSSELNVNALELDDSALYLCASSYRGGGRRDTQYFGPGTRLTVL.

This rearrangement joins TRBV7-9 to TRBJ1-1; D gene unclear. The length of the CDR3 is 14 residues. Germline V gene sequence: CDR1 SEHNR, CDR2 FQNEAQ (reference sequence). Trimming left V 3 bases short and J 5 bases short, with 13 bases between. CDR3 protein: CASSFGLRATEAFF. In DNA, the CDR3 is TGTGCCAGCAGCTTCGGTTTGAGAGCAACTGAAGCTTTCTTT. The full variable domain, completed using reference TRBV7-9 and TRBJ1-1, is DTGVSQNPRHKITKRGQNVTFRCDPISEHNRLYWYRQTLGQGPEFLTYFQNEAQLEKSRLLSDRFSAERPKGSFSTLEIQRTEQGDSAMYLCASSFGLRATEAFFGQGTRLTVV.

V is TRBV6-5 and J is TRBJ1-6; 10 bases line up with TRBD1. CDR3 length: 15 amino acids. J lost 8 bases, V lost 6 bases, and 7 bases had no gene match. In germline, CDR1 is MNHEY, CDR2 SVGAGI. The CDR3 protein is CASRPGQGPYSPLHF. In DNA form, the CDR3 reads TGTGCCAGCAGGCCGGGACAGGGGCCCTATTCACCCCTCCACTTT.

The table lists this clone with a count of one. The J gene is TRBJ1-1, the V gene TRBV5-1, with 8 positions matching TRBD1. The V gene end was trimmed by 4 bases and the J gene end by 8 bases; junction bases not matched to a gene: 16. Germline-derived CDR1 and CDR2 are SGHRS and YFSETQ. The CDR3 sequence is 16 residues long. The CDR3: CASSPARGPIRGEAFF. The CDR3, as DNA: TGCGCCAGCAGCCCCGCCAGGGGGCCCATAAGGGGGGAAGCTTTCTTT.

The rearrangement joins TRBV27 to TRBJ2-7, with a tentative D call TRBD1 (6 bases). Germline-derived CDR1 and CDR2 are MNHEY and SMNVEV (reference sequence). V was pared by 7 bases and J by 0 bases, with 13 bases between. The CDR3 extends over 14 amino acids. The CDR3 region is CASKSYRVSYEQYF. DNA of the CDR3: TGTGCCAGCAAATCTTACAGGGTCTCCTACGAGCAGTACTTC.

The chain employs TRBV11-2 and TRBJ1-6; no firm D call. The CDR3 spans 14 residues. In germline, CDR1 is SGHAT, CDR2 FQNNGV. Trimming removed 1 base at V and 7 bases at J, with 8 bases between. The CDR3: CASSLAFQNSPLHF. The DNA of the CDR3 is TGTGCCAGCAGCTTAGCCTTCCAGAATTCACCCCTCCACTTT.

This chain uses TRBV12-5 with TRBJ1-1, with D maybe TRBD1 (5 bases). The CDR3 extends over 13 amino acids. The germline V gene encodes CDR1 LGHNT and CDR2 FRNRAP. V was pared by 5 bases and J by 3 bases, with 10 bases between. The CDR3, as DNA: TGTGCTAGTGGTGATGGGGGGTACACTGAAGCTTTCTTT. Translating gives CASGDGGYTEAFF.

The CDR3 here is CASSTARGPYEQYF. The CDR3 DNA is TGTGCCAGTAGTACCGCTAGGGGCCCCTACGAGCAGTACTTC. The J gene is TRBJ2-7, the V gene TRBV19; weak D call: TRBD1 (5 bases). This CDR3 is built from 14 residues. The germline V and J ends were trimmed by 4 bases and 2 bases, with 12 bases remaining between them. CDR1 and CDR2 (germline): LNHDA, SQIVND (reference sequence).

This chain links TRBV4-3 with TRBJ2-6, with 7 bases fitting TRBD1. The CDR3 has 18 amino acids. With V trimmed by 0 bases and J by 0 bases, 5 bases remained unmatched. The germline CDR1 and CDR2 sequences are LGHNA and YSLEER. CDR3 sequence: CASSQDFRGPSGANVLTF. The CDR3 bases are TGCGCCAGCAGCCAAGATTTTAGGGGGCCCTCTGGGGCCAACGTCCTGACTTTC.

The chain combines TRBV11-2 with TRBJ2-1; no definite D call. Trimming shortened V by 0 bases and J by 3 bases, and 6 bases separated the two germline ends. The CDR3 is 14 residues long. The V gene's germline CDR1 is SGHAT and CDR2 FQNNGV. Here the CDR3 reads CASSLEPGYNEQFF. The DNA of the CDR3 is TGTGCCAGCAGCTTAGAACCGGGCTACAATGAGCAGTTCTTC.

The chain is built from TRBV7-2 and TRBJ1-6, with a tentative D call TRBD1 (5 bases). V lost 5 bases and J lost 6, with 14 bases in between. The CDR3 totals 15 residues. Germline values: CDR1 SGHTA, CDR2 FQGNSA. In DNA form, the CDR3 reads TGTGCCAGCAGCCCCCCCGGGGGGTTTAATTCACCCCTCCACTTT. This gives the protein CASSPPGGFNSPLHF.

The chain joins TRBV6-5 to TRBJ1-2; weak D call: TRBD1 (6 bases). Germline values: CDR1 MNHEY, CDR2 SVGAGI. This CDR3 contains 13 residues. V gave up 2 bases and J gave up 4 bases, with 8 bases separating them. The DNA for the CDR3 is TGTGCCAGCAGTTACAACAGGGCCTATGGCTACACCTTC. As protein: CASSYNRAYGYTF.

V and J are TRBV11-2 and TRBJ2-1; 7 positions match TRBD1. Germline V gene lookup returns CDR1 SGHAT and CDR2 FQNNGV. The CDR3 runs to 14 residues. The J segment lost 4 bases and the V segment lost 5 bases, leaving 5 bases of the junction unmatched. CDR3 sequence reads: CASSVGTVYNEQFF. In nucleotides, the CDR3 is TGTGCCAGCAGCGTCGGGACAGTTTACAATGAGCAGTTCTTC.

CDR3 sequence (DNA): TGTGCCAGCAGTAACCGGACAGGGAGCTCCTACGAGCAGTACTTC. This encodes CASSNRTGSSYEQYF. This chain links TRBV7-6 with TRBJ2-7; 8 bases are shared with TRBD1. Per the germline V gene, CDR1 is SGHVS and CDR2 is FNYEAQ. The CDR3 spans 15 residues. V was pared by 6 bases and J by 0 bases, with 7 bases of the junction left unmatched. The whole variable domain, remainder taken from reference TRBV7-6 and TRBJ2-7, is GAGVSQSPRYKVTKRGQDVALRCDPISGHVSLYWYRQALGQGPEFLTYFNYEAQQDKSGLPNDRFSAERPEGSISTLTIQRTEQRDSAMYRCASSNRTGSSYEQYFGPGTRLTVT.

The rearrangement joins TRBV2 to TRBJ2-2; 8 bases align to TRBD2. This CDR3 comprises 15 residues. Germline V gene lookup returns CDR1 SNHLY and CDR2 FYNNEI. The trim removed 5 bases at V and 6 bases at J, leaving 8 bases unmatched. In nucleotides, the CDR3 is TGTGCCAGCAGTCCGACGGGGGGGAGGGCCGGGGAGCTGTTTTTT. Its protein is CASSPTGGRAGELFF.

The gene calls are TRBV6-5 and TRBJ1-2; TRBD1 agrees at 10 bases. Germline CDR1 and CDR2: MNHEY and SVGAGI. After removal of 6 bases from V and 8 bases from J, the junction contained 9 bases not matched to a gene. This CDR3 comprises 14 residues. This CDR3 reads CASRRRQGAYGYTF. CDR3 DNA: TGTGCCAGCAGAAGACGACAGGGGGCTTACGGCTACACCTTC.

V is TRBV19 and J is TRBJ1-2; D gene uncertain. CDR1 and CDR2 (germline): LNHDA, SQIVND (reference sequence). Trimming shortened V by 9 bases and J by 4 bases, and 18 bases separated the two germline ends. The CDR3 covers 14 residues. The CDR3 loop is CASKAPGVGYGYTF. CDR3 DNA: TGTGCCAGCAAGGCCCCCGGGGTCGGCTATGGCTACACCTTC.

With regard to this clone: Its ends do not fully match the called genes, so a read error is possible. The chain recombines TRBV5-6 with TRBJ2-7; 9 bases line up with TRBD1. The CDR3 runs 9 residues. Germline V gene lookup returns CDR1 SGHDT and CDR2 YYEEEE. CDR3 residues: CASEDRGGF. In DNA, the CDR3 is TGTGCCAGCGAGGACAGGGGAGGCTTC.

The rearrangement links TRBV19 to TRBJ1-4; D ambiguous. Germline assignment: CDR1 LNHDA and CDR2 SQIVND (reference sequence). V was cut by 1 base and J by 4 bases, with 10 bases left in between. The CDR3 length is 15 residues. In DNA, the CDR3 is TGTGCCAGTAGTATAGGGGCACGACATAATGAAAAACTGTTTTTT. This codes for CASSIGARHNEKLFF.

The chain employs TRBV6-5 and TRBJ1-1; no definite D call. Germline CDR1 MNHEY, CDR2 SVGAGI. The V gene lost 6 bases and the J gene lost 5 bases, with 16 bases spanning the gap. The CDR3 contains 14 residues. The CDR3 coding sequence is TGTGCCAGCAGCCTTCGCTCCGGCAGGACTGAAGCTTTCTTT. Translated, it gives CASSLRSGRTEAFF.